This T cell receptor (beta chain) was sequenced in a study of blood T cells in healthy people across ages. On the study more broadly: T cells yielded about one barcoded beta molecule per two cells through template switching.

The CDR3 loop spans 14 amino acids. Per the germline V gene, CDR1 is SGDLS and CDR2 is YYNGEE. V lost 6 bases and J 3 bases, leaving 15 bases between the germline ends. For the second PCR, which ran for about 6 to 12 cycles, a sample-barcoded 5' primer and a J-beta primer mix were used. A 12-random-nucleotide template-switch adaptor tagged each cDNA molecule. TCRdb fed the 5' RACE reads into MiXCR, producing one record per CDR3 protein. The table lists around 1.1 million distinct CDR3 sequences, roughly two fifths of them singletons, with around 13% in the top ten. The study drew donors from healthy Caucasian individuals in Russia aged roughly 6 to 95. Concerning this clonotype: No antigen is known for it.

Overall study findings and caveats: Naive T cell percentage showed a strong correlation with the diversity of TCR beta.

This receptor was identified in a man aged 18-30 years in good health. The chain joins TRBV9 to TRBJ1-1, with a weak D call TRBD1 (6 bases). Sequenced sample: blood. The CDR3 sequence is CASNGGQDHTEAFF. For the CDR3, the DNA is TGTGCCAGCAACGGGGGGCAGGACCACACTGAAGCTTTCTTT.